The 30 T cell receptor beta chains presented below share a single source sample, sequenced in a study of identifying expanded T cells in peripheral blood. Produced via immunoSEQ multiplex PCR; TCRdb's table is partial and in-frame only. The table shows about 100,000 clones, with 70% to 90% occurring only once. The sequencing input was blood. These TCRs come from a person aged 18 to 70 in good health.

The genes are TRBV5-1 and TRBJ2-7; D remains ambiguous. The CDR3 runs 15 residues. From germline, CDR1 is SGHRS and CDR2 YFSETQ. V lost 0 bases and J 2 bases, leaving 12 bases between the germline ends. The CDR3 sequence is CASSLGPGLAYEQYF. The CDR3 nucleotides read TGCGCCAGCAGCTTGGGTCCAGGCCTAGCCTACGAGCAGTACTTC.

The rearrangement links TRBV6-5 to TRBJ2-5; TRBD1 agrees at 10 bases. CDR1 MNHEY and CDR2 SVGAGI come from the germline V gene. J was trimmed by 5 bases and V by 2 bases; bases with no gene match: 5. This CDR3 has 15 residues. CDR3 DNA sequence: TGTGCCAGCAGTTACCGACAGGGGGCTGGTGAGACCCAGTACTTC. This gives the protein CASSYRQGAGETQYF.

This chain joins TRBV28 and TRBJ1-4; TRBD1 aligns across 9 bases. V shed 6 bases and J 0 bases; nucleotides not matched to a gene: 5. The CDR3 totals 16 residues. Germline V gene data show CDR1 as MDHEN and CDR2 as SYDVKM. For the CDR3, the DNA is TGTGCCAGCAGCTGGGACAGGGTCGCAACTAATGAAAAACTGTTTTTT. This codes for CASSWDRVATNEKLFF.

CDR3 in amino acids: CASSFGGKTQYF. The CDR3, as DNA: TGTGCCAGCAGCTTTGGGGGTAAGACCCAGTACTTC. The chain carries TRBV5-6 and TRBJ2-5; D possibly matches TRBD1 or TRBD2 (5 bases each). CDR1 and CDR2 from the germline V gene are SGHDT and YYEEEE. This CDR3 spans 12 amino acids. The V end was cut by 2 bases, the J end by 6 bases, with 8 bases between.

In its sample, this clone was seen once. The chain links TRBV28 to TRBJ2-5; weak D call: TRBD1 (6 bases). Germline loops: CDR1 MDHEN, CDR2 SYDVKM. The CDR3 loop spans 15 amino acids. Trimming pared 4 bases from V and 2 bases from J, leaving 14 bases between. The DNA for the CDR3 is TGTGCCAGCAGTTCCCCAGGGGCAGGGCAAGAGACCCAGTACTTC. It codes for CASSSPGAGQETQYF. Supplemented by reference TRBV28 and TRBJ2-5, the full variable domain reads DVKVTQSSRYLVKRTGEKVFLECVQDMDHENMFWYRQDPGLGLRLIYFSYDVKMKEKGDIPEGYSVSREKKERFSLILESASTNQTSMYLCASSSPGAGQETQYFGPGTRLLVL.

This clone has only a few counts. The chain carries TRBV7-2 and TRBJ2-3; D ambiguous. CDR3 length: 12 amino acids. Trimming cost V 5 bases and J 2 bases, with 5 bases left between them. Germline lookup yields CDR1 SGHTA and CDR2 FQGNSA. Here the CDR3 DNA reads TGTGCCAGCAGCCCTTTCACAGATACGCAGTATTTT. Translated, it gives CASSPFTDTQYF.

V and J are TRBV18 and TRBJ1-5, with a tentative D call TRBD1 (5 bases). CDR1 is KGHSH and CDR2 is LQKENI in the germline V gene. Deletions cut 3 bases from V and 6 bases from J, with 12 bases between. The CDR3 totals 14 residues. CDR3 region: CASSPGQGLQPQHF. The DNA for the CDR3 is TGTGCCAGCTCACCGGGGCAGGGACTTCAGCCCCAGCATTTT.

The J gene is TRBJ1-3, the V gene TRBV19; 9 positions agree with TRBD1. The CDR3 totals 17 residues. Germline CDR1 and CDR2: LNHDA and SQIVND (reference sequence). Trimming cost V 4 bases and J 4 bases; bases outside gene matches: 11. CDR3 coding DNA: TGTGCCAGTAGTACCGGGACAGGGAAAGGTACCGGAAACACCATATATTTT. Protein sequence: CASSTGTGKGTGNTIYF.

The V gene is TRBV25-1, the J gene TRBJ1-3, with D maybe TRBD1 (5 bases). The CDR3 runs 17 residues. The V end lost 1 base, the J end lost 0 bases, and 13 bases lay between the germline ends. CDR1 is MGHDK and CDR2 is SYGVNS in the germline V gene. CDR3 sequence: CASSELRQGYSGNTIYF. CDR3 DNA: TGTGCCAGCAGTGAATTGCGGCAGGGATACTCTGGAAACACCATATATTTT.

V usage is TRBV10-3 and J usage is TRBJ2-7, with TRBD2 matching 13 bases. This CDR3 contains 15 residues. After removal of 2 bases from V and 4 bases from J, the junction contained 2 bases not matched to a gene. From germline, CDR1 is ENHRY and CDR2 SYGVKD. The CDR3 sequence is CAISEGTSGVYEQYF. CDR3 bases: TGTGCCATCAGTGAGGGGACTAGCGGGGTGTACGAGCAGTACTTC.

This chain connects TRBV7-7 to TRBJ1-2, with D perhaps matching TRBD1 (5 bases). Germline lookup yields CDR1 SSHAT and CDR2 FNYEAQ (reference sequence). V was trimmed by 2 bases and J by 2 bases, leaving 18 bases between them. The CDR3 is made up of 17 amino acids. The CDR3 nucleotides read TGTGCCAGCAGCTTATGGCCGAACAGGCCCGTAAACTATGGCTACACCTTC. Translating it yields CASSLWPNRPVNYGYTF.

The chain uses TRBV20-1 and TRBJ1-3; D is uncertain. Germline V gene sequence: CDR1 DFQATT, CDR2 SNEGSKA (reference sequence). Trimming left V 3 bases short and J 4 bases short, with 4 bases between. The CDR3 spans 11 residues. CDR3 nucleotide sequence: TGCAGTGCTAGTAAGGGAAACACCATATATTTT. Its protein product is CSASKGNTIYF.

The sample holds one count of this clone. CDR3 nucleotide sequence: TGTGCCAGCTCACCAGGCGGAACCTACGAGCAGTACTTC. Translating it yields CASSPGGTYEQYF. The chain uses TRBV18 and TRBJ2-7; D gene uncertain. The CDR3 length is 13 residues. V was pared by 2 bases and J by 2 bases, with 7 bases between. Germline V gene data show CDR1 as KGHSH and CDR2 as LQKENI.

V is TRBV28 and J is TRBJ2-2; TRBD1 matches at 8 bases. The CDR3 loop spans 15 amino acids. Germline V gene data show CDR1 as MDHEN and CDR2 as SYDVKM. The V gene end was trimmed by 8 bases and the J gene end by 2 bases; junction bases not matched to a gene: 7. The CDR3 protein is CASRTTGVNTGELFF. CDR3 nucleotide sequence: TGTGCCAGCCGAACGACAGGGGTTAACACCGGGGAGCTGTTTTTT. The variable domain in full, with the rest retrieved from reference TRBV28 and TRBJ2-2, is DVKVTQSSRYLVKRTGEKVFLECVQDMDHENMFWYRQDPGLGLRLIYFSYDVKMKEKGDIPEGYSVSREKKERFSLILESASTNQTSMYLCASRTTGVNTGELFFGEGSRLTVL.

The chain is built from TRBV7-2 and TRBJ1-1, with D possibly matching TRBD1 (6 bases). Trimming removed 4 bases from V and 1 base from J, with 10 bases in between. There are 14 residues in the CDR3. Germline CDR1 reads SGHTA; CDR2 reads FQGNSA. CDR3 region: CASSSRDKNTEAFF. CDR3 sequence (DNA): TGTGCCAGCAGCTCGCGGGACAAGAACACTGAAGCTTTCTTT.

This rearrangement joins TRBV9 to TRBJ2-4, with D tentatively TRBD1 (7 bases). In germline, CDR1 is SGDLS, CDR2 YYNGEE. The CDR3 spans 13 residues. Trimming pared 0 bases from V and 10 bases from J, leaving 11 bases between. The CDR3: CASSVARGAIQYF. In DNA, the CDR3 is TGTGCCAGCAGCGTAGCCAGGGGGGCGATTCAGTACTTC.

The chain combines TRBV13 with TRBJ1-1; D remains unclear. Germline-derived CDR1 and CDR2 are PRHDT and FYEKMQ (reference sequence). This CDR3 region has 13 residues. Deletions cut 5 bases from V and 3 bases from J, with 10 bases between. CDR3 bases: TGTGCCAGCAGCCCGGAGGGTCACACTGAAGCTTTCTTT. Translating gives CASSPEGHTEAFF.

The chain joins TRBV6-1 to TRBJ1-6; tentative D call: TRBD1 (5 bases). Trimming removed 2 bases at V and 7 bases at J, with 15 bases between. This CDR3 is built from 16 residues. Germline V lookup: CDR1 MNHNS, CDR2 SASEGT. The CDR3 loop reads CASSELGQGKNSPLHF. CDR3 DNA sequence: TGTGCCAGCAGTGAATTAGGGCAGGGAAAAAATTCACCCCTCCACTTT.

A word on this clone: The sample has other DNA sequences that encode this CDR3 too. The chain employs TRBV27 and TRBJ1-5; TRBD1 matches 8 bases. Looked up from germline, CDR1 is MNHEY and CDR2 is SMNVEV (reference sequence). After removal of 3 bases from V and 7 bases from J, the junction contained 5 bases not matched to a gene. The CDR3 has 14 amino acids. CDR3 sequence (DNA): TGTGCCAGCAGTTTCGGACAGGGAGGACAGCCCCAGCATTTT. Protein sequence: CASSFGQGGQPQHF.

J is TRBJ2-5 and V is TRBV15; D may be TRBD1 (5 bases). The CDR3 is 14 residues long. CDR1 LNHNV and CDR2 YYDKDF come from the germline V gene (reference sequence). The ends were cut back, 6 bases at V and 2 bases at J, with 13 bases in the middle. CDR3 DNA sequence: TGTGCCACCAGAGCAGGGCCAAGTCAAGAGACCCAGTACTTC. Translation gives CATRAGPSQETQYF.

The chain employs TRBV7-9 and TRBJ2-6; D gene uncertain. The CDR3 length is 16 residues. The V gene lost 1 base and the J gene lost 2 bases, with 9 bases spanning the gap. Germline V CDR1 and CDR2: SEHNR, FQNEAQ (reference sequence). The CDR3 here is CASSLVAIAGANVLTF. The CDR3 DNA reads TGTGCCAGCAGCTTAGTTGCAATAGCTGGGGCCAACGTCCTGACTTTC.

This clone was counted only a few times. V gene TRBV4-1 combines with J gene TRBJ1-5; D perhaps matches TRBD1 (5 bases). This CDR3 comprises 15 residues. Trimming pared 1 base from V and 5 bases from J, leaving 12 bases between. Germline-derived CDR1 and CDR2 are MGHRA and YSYEKL. The CDR3 loop reads CASSQAGQVDQPQHF. CDR3 DNA: TGCGCCAGCAGCCAAGCAGGGCAAGTGGATCAGCCCCAGCATTTT.

The chain uses TRBV15 and TRBJ1-1, with D possibly matching TRBD1 (6 bases). CDR1 is LNHNV and CDR2 is YYDKDF in the germline V gene (reference sequence). V was cut by 5 bases and J by 4 bases, with 23 bases left in between. The CDR3 spans 17 residues. The DNA for the CDR3 is TGTGCCACCAGCGGGGGGGGCCAGGGCCAGGTGGGCACTGAAGCTTTCTTT. It specifies CATSGGGQGQVGTEAFF.

The rearrangement joins TRBV5-1 to TRBJ2-7; TRBD2 might be the D (7 bases). The CDR3 loop spans 14 amino acids. Germline values: CDR1 SGHRS, CDR2 YFSETQ. The V end lost 4 bases, the J end lost 5 bases, and 16 bases lay between the germline ends. CDR3 nucleotides: TGCGCCAGCAGCGTGGCGGGGGCGGGGGACGAGCAGTACTTC. Its protein is CASSVAGAGDEQYF.

The chain joins TRBV5-6 to TRBJ2-7; D may be TRBD1 (7 bases). The CDR3 is 14 amino acids. The germline V gene has CDR1 SGHDT and CDR2 YYEEEE. The V end was cut by 0 bases, the J end by 3 bases, with 10 bases between. Here the CDR3 reads CASSLGQGGYEQYF. The CDR3 DNA is TGTGCCAGCAGCTTGGGACAGGGAGGCTACGAGCAGTACTTC.

The rearrangement joins TRBV7-6 to TRBJ2-5, with D possibly being TRBD1 (5 bases). CDR3 length: 15 residues. Per the germline V gene, CDR1 is SGHVS and CDR2 is FNYEAQ. V lost 5 bases and J 2 bases, leaving 15 bases between the germline ends. CDR3 sequence (DNA): TGTGCCAGCAGCCTTTTAGGGGCACTACAAGAGACCCAGTACTTC. Encoded protein: CASSLLGALQETQYF.

The chain links TRBV5-1 to TRBJ2-5; either TRBD1 or TRBD2 may supply D (5 bases each). V was trimmed by 4 bases and J by 2 bases, leaving 12 bases between them. From germline, CDR1 is SGHRS and CDR2 YFSETQ. The CDR3 loop spans 14 amino acids. CDR3 loop: CASSKRDGQETQYF. The DNA of the CDR3 is TGCGCCAGCAGCAAAAGGGACGGGCAAGAGACCCAGTACTTC.

The chain joins TRBV11-1 to TRBJ2-7; D possibly corresponds to TRBD1 (6 bases). This CDR3 region has 15 residues. Germline V gene data show CDR1 as SGHAT and CDR2 as FQDESV (reference sequence). V dropped 2 bases and J dropped 2 bases, with 13 bases sitting between them. The CDR3 nucleotides are TGTGCCAGCAGCTTATTGACAGGAAACACCTACGAGCAGTACTTC. Protein sequence: CASSLLTGNTYEQYF.

The chain links TRBV9 to TRBJ2-7; possibly TRBD1 for D (5 bases). V was clipped by 4 bases and J by 2 bases, with 19 bases between them. The germline V gene has CDR1 SGDLS and CDR2 YYNGEE. CDR3 length equals 16 residues. CDR3 DNA: TGTGCCAGCAGCCCCTACGTTACTGCCAGGGCCTACGAGCAGTACTTC. Translation gives CASSPYVTARAYEQYF.

The chain uses TRBV11-2 and TRBJ1-1; the D is unclear. Trimming removed 5 bases from V and 1 base from J, with 5 bases in between. The V gene's germline CDR1 is SGHAT and CDR2 FQNNGV. This CDR3 is built from 12 residues. CDR3 loop: CASSQPNTEAFF. The CDR3 coding sequence is TGTGCCAGCAGCCAACCGAACACTGAAGCTTTCTTT.